The clone carrying this TCR beta chain was seen a few times. What it binds is not known. TCRdb analysed the 5' RACE reads with MiXCR anew, one entry per CDR3 protein. The sample shows around 400,000 distinct CDR3 sequences, roughly a quarter of them seen only once. Germline CDR1 reads MNHEY; CDR2 reads SMNVEV (reference sequence). With 5 bases clipped from V and 0 bases from J, the junction kept 6 bases outside the gene matches. The CDR3 is 16 amino acids. The data originate from a study of T-cell memory formation after mild COVID-19. Study results and limitations: Among clones contracting day 15 to 85, CD4/CD8 was balanced, whereas later expanders leaned CD4+. For second-wave clones that peaked at day 37, SARS-CoV-2 specificity went unverified. Clones that contracted clustered mainly in CM and EM if CD4+ and in EMRA if CD8+.

Sequencing was carried out using PBMCs or a T cell subset sorted from them (not recorded which). This sequence originates from an adult woman who had mild COVID-19 (a few samples of this study predate the infection). Cell type and time point are not known. The gene calls are TRBV27 and TRBJ2-3, with 9 bases that match TRBD1. The CDR3 region is CASSKYRGLSTDTQYF. The CDR3 nucleotides are TGTGCCAGCAGTAAATACAGGGGGCTTAGCACAGATACGCAGTATTTT.